Described below is a single T cell receptor (beta chain) sequence and its context. Its antigen is not yet known. No per-base quality is available; no much larger clone lies one base away. This record belongs to a study of blood T cell repertoires in COVID-19 (dated by TCRdb to 2019 to 2021). For context, the study as a whole: The collaborator samples originated in the United States, Italy and Spain and spanned the acute and convalescent phases of COVID-19. The material from the prospective study consisted of cDNA or gDNA derived from T cells, B-cell-depleted T cells, or PBMCs. Subjects who had been exposed to COVID-19, were actively infected with it, or had recovered from it provided the deeply sampled blood TCRbeta repertoires that made up the dataset. A freely available public database, intended as a resource for researchers studying the immune response to SARS-CoV-2, is where the repertoires were released. Samples came from the ongoing ImmuneRACE study (first 160 participants) plus 1,254 subjects from 6 global collaborators. A de-identified subject ID, COVID-19 status, age in years and sex were almost always included in the sample metadata. HLA class I and class II types, where available, came from metadata supplied by the sample provider rather than from assay-based typing. Points the paper makes about the study in general: The quantity of clinical and demographic metadata differed by source and by participant and was supplied without curation.

TCRbeta CDR3 regions were amplified from genomic DNA by means of the immunoSEQ Assay, a bias-controlled multiplex PCR. The study's own analysis went as follows. The number of nucleated cells in each sample was estimated from the amplification of reference gene primers within the assay. To quantify the absolute abundance of each unique TCRbeta CDR3 rearrangement, sequence reads were collapsed and filtered. For each sample, productive Simpson clonality was calculated as the square root of Simpson's diversity index across productive rearrangements. What TCRdb holds here is the immuneACCESS table cut down to in-frame rearrangements. Part of the clones is not present; checked against another copy, under half of the missing clones reflect an unresolved V gene, and the others are unexplained. That table is the source of V, J and clone size, and D and trimming were worked out from the DNA. The table for this sample lists about 250,000 clones; approximately 85% of them were counted only once. The biggest ten clones account for approximately 8.2% of the sample.

The junction shows trimming of 0 bases on V and 1 base on J, and the gene matches do not reach 4 bases of it. The germline V gene yields SGHDT for CDR1 and YYEEEE for CDR2. The CDR3 spans 16 residues, from the cysteine through the phenylalanine. Just the 48-base CDR3 DNA is kept, in frame starting at base 1. Participants in the prospective study were enrolled through a virtual design, were aged about 18 to 89 years, and lived in approximately 24 United States geographic areas. Cohort assignment in the prospective study relied on participant-reported clinical history from a screening survey and a study questionnaire. Mobile phlebotomists in the prospective study collected whole blood, serum and a nasopharyngeal or oropharyngeal swab from every participant. Prospective study participants could optionally give additional blood draws and questionnaires over an approximately 2-month period. Prospective study blood samples were shipped either frozen or at room temperature before DNA extraction.

The receptor was derived from a woman aged 45-65 years with acute COVID-19. The sample comprised PBMCs or T cells enriched from blood (not recorded which). This chain is built from TRBV5-6 and TRBJ2-3; a stretch of 8 junction bases matches TRBD2. The DNA sequence reads TGTGCCAGCAGCTTGGTAGGGACTAGGGGCACAGATACGCAGTATTTT. Its translation reads: CASSLVGTRGTDTQYF.